The 26 T cell receptor beta chains reported below all come from one sample, sequenced in a study of blood T cell repertoires in COVID-19 (dated by TCRdb to the early 2020s). Library method: the immunoSEQ multiplex PCR assay. In TCRdb, the immuneACCESS table is reduced to in-frame sequences with V and J assigned. These tables do not hold every clone; where another copy was compared, an unresolved V gene accounts for under half, and the others remain unexplained. Across this sample there are about 210,000 clones, with about 86% seen only once. Clones ranked in the top ten supply roughly 7.6% of the sample. Sequencing used peripheral blood. The receptors derive from a woman aged 50 to 60 with acute or convalescent COVID-19.

This chain uses TRBV19 with TRBJ2-2; 8 bases line up with TRBD1. Germline CDR1 reads LNHDA; CDR2 reads SQIVND (reference sequence). CDR3 size: 16 residues. Trimming took 6 bases from V and 3 from J; bases not matched to a gene: 9. The CDR3, as DNA: TGTGCCAGTAGAAACGCCCCGGGACAGGACACCGGGGAGCTGTTTTTT. It specifies CASRNAPGQDTGELFF.

This chain joins TRBV30 and TRBJ2-1; 8 nucleotides agree with TRBD2. Germline CDR1 GTSNPN, CDR2 SVGIG (reference sequence). Unmatched junction bases numbered 13, after V lost 4 bases and J lost 8 bases. CDR3 size: 15 residues. CDR3 in amino acids: CAWNGRAGVSDEQFF. The CDR3 DNA reads as TGTGCCTGGAACGGGAGGGCGGGAGTCAGCGATGAGCAGTTCTTC.

This clone was recorded only once. The chain recombines TRBV11-3 with TRBJ1-1; 9 bases match TRBD1. This CDR3 is 19 amino acids long. V lost 4 bases to trimming and J lost 1 base; unmatched junction nucleotides: 16. CDR1 and CDR2 from the germline V gene are SGHNT and YENEEA. Written as DNA, the CDR3 is TGTGCCAGCAGCTCATGGACAGGGGACGGAATGGGATGGAACACTGAAGCTTTCTTT. It codes for CASSSWTGDGMGWNTEAFF.

The rearrangement uses TRBV5-1 and TRBJ2-3, with D tentatively TRBD2 (6 bases). The CDR3 is made up of 16 amino acids. The ends were cut back, 2 bases at V and 7 bases at J, with 20 bases in the middle. Looked up from germline, CDR1 is SGHRS and CDR2 is YFSETQ. The CDR3 region is CASSFTGLHQLHTQYF. The CDR3 nucleotides read TGCGCCAGCAGCTTTACAGGACTACATCAACTACATACGCAGTATTTT.

CDR3 DNA sequence: TGTGCCACCAGTATCCTAGCGGGAGGCCCAGATACGCAGTATTTT. It is translated as CATSILAGGPDTQYF. The chain uses TRBV24-1 and TRBJ2-3; 11 nucleotides match TRBD2. In germline, CDR1 is KGHDR, CDR2 SFDVKD. CDR3 length: 15 residues. J gave up 4 bases and V 6 bases, and 5 bases lay outside the gene matches.

The CDR3 nucleotides are TGTGCCAGCAGTTTAAGTAACACCCATGGCTACACCTTC. Translation gives CASSLSNTHGYTF. V is TRBV12-3 or TRBV12-4 and J is TRBJ1-2; D gene unclear. This CDR3 contains 13 residues. V was clipped by 2 bases and J by 6 bases, with 10 bases between them.

The gene calls are TRBV28 and TRBJ1-1, with unresolved D. The CDR3 extends over 13 amino acids. In germline, CDR1 is MDHEN, CDR2 SYDVKM. V lost 5 bases and J 0 bases, leaving 7 bases between the germline ends. CDR3 sequence: CASSLELNTEAFF. The CDR3 DNA follows: TGTGCCAGCAGTCTTGAGTTGAACACTGAAGCTTTCTTT.

The chain carries TRBV2 and TRBJ2-4, with D possibly being TRBD2 (6 bases). The germline V gene encodes CDR1 SNHLY and CDR2 FYNNEI. V gave up 6 bases and J gave up 7 bases, with 19 bases separating them. The CDR3 consists of 15 residues. The CDR3 sequence is CASSQDGAGGNIQYF. The CDR3 DNA follows: TGTGCCAGCAGCCAAGACGGAGCAGGAGGGAACATTCAGTACTTC.

The chain has TRBV5-6 and TRBJ2-7; 10 bases are shared with TRBD1. The CDR3 has 18 amino acids. Losses at the gene ends were 0 bases for V and 3 bases for J; bases not matched to a gene: 12. The germline CDR1 and CDR2 sequences are SGHDT and YYEEEE. The chain's CDR3 is CASSLAWGDRGLFYEQYF. CDR3 nucleotides: TGTGCCAGCAGCTTGGCTTGGGGTGACAGGGGGCTTTTCTACGAGCAGTACTTC.

The rearrangement joins TRBV7-2 to TRBJ2-1; 7 bases map to TRBD2. The V segment lost 2 bases and the J segment 9 bases; nucleotides outside the gene matches: 1. CDR1 SGHTA and CDR2 FQGNSA come from the germline V gene. The CDR3 covers 12 residues. CDR3 DNA sequence: TGTGCCAGCAGCTTACGGGGGGTTGAGCAGTTCTTC. It specifies CASSLRGVEQFF. The complete variable domain, with remaining parts taken from reference TRBV7-2 and TRBJ2-1, reads GAGVSQSPSNKVTEKGKDVELRCDPISGHTALYWYRQSLGQGLEFLIYFQGNSAPDKSGLPSDRFSAERTGGSVSTLTIQRTQQEDSAVYLCASSLRGVEQFFGPGTRLTVL.

The chain has TRBV7-2 and TRBJ2-3, with TRBD2 matching 7 bases. V gave up 3 bases and J gave up 1 base; unmatched junction bases: 7. Germline V gene lookup returns CDR1 SGHTA and CDR2 FQGNSA. CDR3 length equals 16 residues. Here the CDR3 reads CASSLDLAARTDTQYF. The CDR3 nucleotides read TGTGCCAGCAGCTTGGATCTAGCGGCCCGCACAGATACGCAGTATTTT.

This clone has a single count. The V call is TRBV19, the J call TRBJ2-3, with D tentatively TRBD2 (6 bases). Germline V lookup: CDR1 LNHDA, CDR2 SQIVND (reference sequence). Trimming cost V 8 bases and J 5 bases, with 23 bases left between them. CDR3 length: 16 amino acids. For the CDR3, the DNA is TGTGCCAGTCGGCCTCTAGGCGGGACCGCTGGAGATACGCAGTATTTT. As protein: CASRPLGGTAGDTQYF. Based on the CDR3 plus reference TRBV19 and TRBJ2-3, the full variable domain is DGGITQSPKYLFRKEGQNVTLSCEQNLNHDAMYWYRQDPGQGLRLIYYSQIVNDFQKGDIAEGYSVSREKKESFPLTVTSAQKNPTAFYLCASRPLGGTAGDTQYFGPGTRLTVL.

This clone occurred once. V usage is TRBV15 and J usage is TRBJ2-5; 8 bases fit TRBD2. V lost 5 bases and J lost 9; bases outside the gene matches: 26. Germline lookup yields CDR1 LNHNV and CDR2 YYDKDF (reference sequence). The CDR3 contains 19 residues. CDR3 loop: CATSSSFSSGRGLRVSQYF. CDR3 in DNA: TGTGCCACCAGCTCTTCATTCTCTAGCGGGCGGGGATTAAGAGTGTCCCAGTACTTC. Filled out from reference TRBV15 and TRBJ2-5, the complete variable domain reads DAMVIQNPRYQVTQFGKPVTLSCSQTLNHNVMYWYQQKSSQAPKLLFHYYDKDFNNEADTPDNFQSRRPNTSFCFLDIRSPGLGDTAMYLCATSSSFSSGRGLRVSQYFGPGTRLLVL.

The chain is built from TRBV18 and TRBJ1-2; TRBD1 matches 12 bases. The CDR3 contains 18 residues. The J segment lost 1 base and the V segment lost 4 bases, leaving 10 bases of the junction unmatched. Per germline, CDR1 KGHSH and CDR2 LQKENI. For the CDR3, the DNA is TGTGCCAGCTCACGATCCGGGACAGGGGGCCACAGTAACTATGGCTACACCTTC. Translated, it gives CASSRSGTGGHSNYGYTF.

V is TRBV25-1 and J is TRBJ2-2; TRBD1 aligns across 8 bases. This CDR3 contains 16 residues. Germline CDR1 reads MGHDK; CDR2 reads SYGVNS. The ends lost 3 bases at V and 0 bases at J; junction bases unmatched: 3. CDR3 residues: CASSDLTGANTGELFF. Written as DNA, the CDR3 is TGTGCCAGCAGTGACCTGACAGGGGCGAACACCGGGGAGCTGTTTTTT.

J is TRBJ2-3 and V is TRBV7-2; possible D gene TRBD2, 5 bases. V lost 1 base to trimming and J lost 9 bases, with 17 bases between them. This CDR3 region has 15 residues. CDR1 is SGHTA and CDR2 is FQGNSA in the germline V gene. The CDR3, as DNA: TGTGCCAGCAGCTTAGGTGGGGTGGTGAGAGGGACGCAGTATTTT. This codes for CASSLGGVVRGTQYF.

This clone was seen a few times. This sequence joins TRBV6-6 and TRBJ1-4, with TRBD1 identical over 7 bases. Germline trimming cut 2 bases from V and 4 bases from J; bases unmatched to any gene: 1. The CDR3 spans 14 residues. Germline-derived CDR1 and CDR2 are MNHNY and SVGAGI (reference sequence). DNA of the CDR3: TGTGCCAGCAGTTACGGGACAGTTAATGAAAAACTGTTTTTT. This gives the protein CASSYGTVNEKLFF.

The chain carries TRBV3-1 (or the pseudogene TRBV3-2) and TRBJ2-7; 9 bases align to TRBD1. CDR1 LGHDT and CDR2 YNNKEL come from the germline V gene (reference sequence). The CDR3 consists of 14 residues. V gave up 4 bases and J gave up 7 bases; unmatched junction bases: 8. CDR3 bases: TGTGCCAGCAGCCGCCGGGACAGGGATTTAGAGCAGTACTTC. Translation: CASSRRDRDLEQYF.

V and J are TRBV7-2 and TRBJ2-2; D not resolved. Germline assignment: CDR1 SGHTA and CDR2 FQGNSA. V lost 2 bases and J lost 5, with 18 bases in between. The CDR3 is made up of 17 amino acids. CDR3 amino acids: CASSLRLEAAGTGELFF. The DNA for the CDR3 is TGTGCCAGCAGCTTACGATTAGAGGCCGCTGGGACCGGGGAGCTGTTTTTT.

The chain has TRBV11-2 and TRBJ1-5, with 9 bases that match TRBD1. In germline, CDR1 is SGHAT, CDR2 FQNNGV. With 5 bases clipped from V and 7 bases from J, the junction kept 9 bases outside the gene matches. The CDR3 loop spans 15 amino acids. Here the CDR3 DNA reads TGTGCCAGCAGCCCTGGGACAGGGTGGTTGCAGCCCCAGCATTTT. Its translation is CASSPGTGWLQPQHF. Together with reference TRBV11-2 and TRBJ1-5, the CDR3 gives the full variable domain: EAGVAQSPRYKIIEKRQSVAFWCNPISGHATLYWYQQILGQGPKLLIQFQNNGVVDDSQLPKDRFSAERLKGVDSTLKIQPAKLEDSAVYLCASSPGTGWLQPQHFGDGTRLSIL.

The rearrangement joins TRBV10-3 to TRBJ2-7; TRBD1 agrees at 9 bases. Germline lookup yields CDR1 ENHRY and CDR2 SYGVKD. The CDR3 spans 14 residues. Trimming removed 6 bases from V and 4 bases from J; junction bases left unmatched: 7. The chain's CDR3 is CAISSGQGGYEQYF. CDR3 DNA sequence: TGTGCCATCAGCTCGGGACAGGGAGGTTACGAGCAGTACTTC.

The chain couples TRBV14 to TRBJ2-6, with D tentatively TRBD2 (6 bases). The germline CDR1 and CDR2 sequences are SGHDN and FVKESK. The CDR3 length is 18 residues. Trimming removed 1 base from V and 4 bases from J, with 17 bases in between. CDR3 region: CASSQVRAGFFGANVLTF. CDR3 sequence (DNA): TGTGCCAGCAGCCAAGTCCGGGCGGGGTTTTTCGGGGCCAACGTCCTGACTTTC.

The chain links TRBV13 to TRBJ2-7; TRBD2 matches 8 bases. The CDR3 runs to 15 residues. CDR1 is PRHDT and CDR2 is FYEKMQ in the germline V gene (reference sequence). Unmatched junction bases numbered 6, after V lost 2 bases and J lost 3 bases. The chain's CDR3 is CASSLQRESYYEQYF. DNA for the CDR3: TGTGCCAGCAGCTTACAGCGGGAGTCGTACTACGAGCAGTACTTC.

The V call is TRBV24-1, the J call TRBJ2-1; no definite D call. Germline V gene lookup returns CDR1 KGHDR and CDR2 SFDVKD. V gave up 0 bases and J gave up 9 bases, with 11 bases separating them. The CDR3 sequence is 14 residues long. The CDR3 DNA is TGTGCCACCAGTGATTTGCTAGGCAAAGGTGAGCAGTTCTTC. Its translation: CATSDLLGKGEQFF.

This clone was observed a handful of times. The gene calls are TRBV27 and TRBJ2-1, with TRBD2 matching over 7 bases. CDR3 length: 18 amino acids. J was trimmed by 9 bases and V by 3 bases; bases with no gene match: 20. The germline gives CDR1 MNHEY, CDR2 SMNVEV (reference sequence). The CDR3 loop reads CASSFGPSRREFLGEQFF. The CDR3 DNA sequence: TGTGCCAGCAGTTTTGGTCCCTCTAGGCGGGAGTTTTTAGGTGAGCAGTTCTTC.

The chain recombines TRBV12-3 or TRBV12-4 with TRBJ2-3; 7 bases agree with TRBD2. This CDR3 comprises 13 residues. V gave up 4 bases and J gave up 6 bases; unmatched junction bases: 4. The CDR3 coding sequence is TGTGCCAGCAGTTGGACTAGACGGGATACGCAGTATTTT. Translation: CASSWTRRDTQYF.